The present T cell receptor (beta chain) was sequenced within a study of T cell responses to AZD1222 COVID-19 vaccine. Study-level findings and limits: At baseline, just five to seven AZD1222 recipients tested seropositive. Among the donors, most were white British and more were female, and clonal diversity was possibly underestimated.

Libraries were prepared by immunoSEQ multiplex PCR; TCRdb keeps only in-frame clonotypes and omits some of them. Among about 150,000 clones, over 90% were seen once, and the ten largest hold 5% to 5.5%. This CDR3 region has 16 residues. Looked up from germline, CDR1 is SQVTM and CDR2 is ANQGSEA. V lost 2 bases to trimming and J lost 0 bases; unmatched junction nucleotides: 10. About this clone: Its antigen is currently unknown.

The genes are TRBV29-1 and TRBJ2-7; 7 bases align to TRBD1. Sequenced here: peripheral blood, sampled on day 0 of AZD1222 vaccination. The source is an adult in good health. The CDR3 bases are TGCAGCGTTGAACTTGACGGGACAGAGAGCTCCTACGAGCAGTACTTC. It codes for CSVELDGTESSYEQYF.